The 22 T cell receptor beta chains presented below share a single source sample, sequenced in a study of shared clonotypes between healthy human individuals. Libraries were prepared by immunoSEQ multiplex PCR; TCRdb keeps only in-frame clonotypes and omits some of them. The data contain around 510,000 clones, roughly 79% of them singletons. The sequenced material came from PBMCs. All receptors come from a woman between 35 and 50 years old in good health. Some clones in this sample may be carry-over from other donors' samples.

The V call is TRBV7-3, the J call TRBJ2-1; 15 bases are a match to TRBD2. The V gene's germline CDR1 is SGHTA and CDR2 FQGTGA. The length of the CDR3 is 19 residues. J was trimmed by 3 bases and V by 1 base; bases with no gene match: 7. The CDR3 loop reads CASSLNPPGLAGGYNEQFF. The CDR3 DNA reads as TGTGCCAGCAGCTTAAACCCCCCGGGACTAGCGGGAGGCTACAATGAGCAGTTCTTC.

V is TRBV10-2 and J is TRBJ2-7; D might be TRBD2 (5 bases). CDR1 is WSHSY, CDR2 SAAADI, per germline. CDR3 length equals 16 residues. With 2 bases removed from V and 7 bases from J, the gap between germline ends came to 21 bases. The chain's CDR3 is CASSEAKDWEGGEQYF. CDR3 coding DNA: TGCGCCAGCAGTGAGGCTAAGGACTGGGAAGGTGGGGAGCAGTACTTC.

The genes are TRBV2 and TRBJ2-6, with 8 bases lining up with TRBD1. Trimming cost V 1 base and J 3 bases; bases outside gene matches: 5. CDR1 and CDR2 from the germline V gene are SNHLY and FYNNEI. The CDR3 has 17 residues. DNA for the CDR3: TGTGCCAGCAGTGAAGTACAGGGGGATTTTGGGGCCAACGTCCTGACTTTC. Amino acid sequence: CASSEVQGDFGANVLTF.

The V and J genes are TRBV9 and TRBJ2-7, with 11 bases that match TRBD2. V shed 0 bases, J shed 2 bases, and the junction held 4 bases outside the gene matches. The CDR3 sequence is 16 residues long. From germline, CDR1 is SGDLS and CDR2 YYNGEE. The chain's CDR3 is CASSVAVTSGTYEQYF. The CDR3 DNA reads TGTGCCAGCAGCGTAGCTGTGACTAGCGGGACCTACGAGCAGTACTTC.

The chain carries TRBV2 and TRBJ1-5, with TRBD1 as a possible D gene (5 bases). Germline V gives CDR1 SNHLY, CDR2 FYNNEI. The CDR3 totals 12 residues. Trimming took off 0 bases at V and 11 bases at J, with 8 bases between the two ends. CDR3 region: CASSEAQGAQHF. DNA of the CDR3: TGTGCCAGCAGTGAAGCGCAGGGAGCCCAGCATTTT.

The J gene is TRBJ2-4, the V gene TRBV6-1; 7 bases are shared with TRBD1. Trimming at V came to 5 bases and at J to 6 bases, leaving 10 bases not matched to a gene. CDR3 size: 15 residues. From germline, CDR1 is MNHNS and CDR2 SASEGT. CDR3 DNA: TGTGCCAGCAGTATTGGACAGGATGGAGGAAACATTCAGTACTTC. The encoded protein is CASSIGQDGGNIQYF.

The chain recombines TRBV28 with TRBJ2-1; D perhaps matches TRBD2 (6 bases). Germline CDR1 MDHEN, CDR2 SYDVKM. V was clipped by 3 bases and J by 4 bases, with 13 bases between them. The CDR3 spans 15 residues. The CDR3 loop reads CASSLGSGDYNEQFF. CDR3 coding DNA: TGTGCCAGCAGTTTGGGTAGCGGCGATTACAATGAGCAGTTCTTC. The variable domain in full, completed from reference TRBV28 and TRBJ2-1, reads DVKVTQSSRYLVKRTGEKVFLECVQDMDHENMFWYRQDPGLGLRLIYFSYDVKMKEKGDIPEGYSVSREKKERFSLILESASTNQTSMYLCASSLGSGDYNEQFFGPGTRLTVL.

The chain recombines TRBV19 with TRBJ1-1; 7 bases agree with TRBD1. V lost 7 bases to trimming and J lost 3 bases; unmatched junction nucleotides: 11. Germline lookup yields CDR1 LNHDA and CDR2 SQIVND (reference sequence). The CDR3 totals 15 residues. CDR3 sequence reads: CASTLNRGGDTEAFF. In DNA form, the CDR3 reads TGTGCCAGTACCCTGAACAGGGGCGGGGACACTGAAGCTTTCTTT. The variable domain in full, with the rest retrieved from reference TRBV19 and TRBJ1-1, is DGGITQSPKYLFRKEGQNVTLSCEQNLNHDAMYWYRQDPGQGLRLIYYSQIVNDFQKGDIAEGYSVSREKKESFPLTVTSAQKNPTAFYLCASTLNRGGDTEAFFGQGTRLTVV.

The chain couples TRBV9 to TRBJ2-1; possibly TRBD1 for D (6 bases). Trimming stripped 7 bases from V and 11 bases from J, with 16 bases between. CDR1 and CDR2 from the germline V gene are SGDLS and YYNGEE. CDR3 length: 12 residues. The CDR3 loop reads CASSLGGYQQFF. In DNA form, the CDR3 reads TGTGCCAGCTCCTTAGGGGGATACCAGCAGTTCTTC.

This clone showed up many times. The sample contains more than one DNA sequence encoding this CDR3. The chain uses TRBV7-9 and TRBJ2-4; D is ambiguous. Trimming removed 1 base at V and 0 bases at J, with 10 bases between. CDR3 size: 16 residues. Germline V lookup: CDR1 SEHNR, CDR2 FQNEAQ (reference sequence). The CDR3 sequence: CASSLGAGLAKNIQYF. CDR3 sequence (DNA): TGTGCCAGCAGCTTAGGGGCAGGTCTAGCCAAAAACATTCAGTACTTC.

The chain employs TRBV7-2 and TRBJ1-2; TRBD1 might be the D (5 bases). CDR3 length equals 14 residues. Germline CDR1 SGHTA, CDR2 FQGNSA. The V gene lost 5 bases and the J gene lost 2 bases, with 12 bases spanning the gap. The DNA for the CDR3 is TGTGCCAGCAGCCCCGGTAGGGGCAACTATGGCTACACCTTC. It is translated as CASSPGRGNYGYTF. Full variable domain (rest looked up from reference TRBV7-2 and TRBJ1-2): GAGVSQSPSNKVTEKGKDVELRCDPISGHTALYWYRQSLGQGLEFLIYFQGNSAPDKSGLPSDRFSAERTGGSVSTLTIQRTQQEDSAVYLCASSPGRGNYGYTFGSGTRLTVV.

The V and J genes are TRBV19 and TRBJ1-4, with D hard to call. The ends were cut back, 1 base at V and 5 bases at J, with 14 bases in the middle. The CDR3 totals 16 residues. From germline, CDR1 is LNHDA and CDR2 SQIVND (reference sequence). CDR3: CASSIGQAPSNEKLFF. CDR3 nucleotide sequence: TGTGCCAGTAGTATAGGCCAGGCCCCTTCCAATGAAAAACTGTTTTTT.

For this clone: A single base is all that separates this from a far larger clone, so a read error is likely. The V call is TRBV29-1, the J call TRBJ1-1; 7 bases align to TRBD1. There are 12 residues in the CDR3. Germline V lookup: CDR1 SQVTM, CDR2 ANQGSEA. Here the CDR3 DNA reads TGCAGCGGGGGACAGCAGAACGCTGAAGCTTTCTTT. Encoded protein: CSGGQQNAEAFF.

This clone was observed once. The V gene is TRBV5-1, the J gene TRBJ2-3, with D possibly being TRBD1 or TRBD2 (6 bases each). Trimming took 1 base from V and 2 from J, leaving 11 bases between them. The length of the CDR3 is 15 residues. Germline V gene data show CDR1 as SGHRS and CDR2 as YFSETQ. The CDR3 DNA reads TGCGCCAGCAGCTTGTGGGGGGCGGCCACAGATACGCAGTATTTT. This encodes CASSLWGAATDTQYF. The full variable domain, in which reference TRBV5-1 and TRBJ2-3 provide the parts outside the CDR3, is KAGVTQTPRYLIKTRGQQVTLSCSPISGHRSVSWYQQTPGQGLQFLFEYFSETQRNKGNFPGRFSGRQFSNSRSEMNVSTLELGDSALYLCASSLWGAATDTQYFGPGTRLTVL.

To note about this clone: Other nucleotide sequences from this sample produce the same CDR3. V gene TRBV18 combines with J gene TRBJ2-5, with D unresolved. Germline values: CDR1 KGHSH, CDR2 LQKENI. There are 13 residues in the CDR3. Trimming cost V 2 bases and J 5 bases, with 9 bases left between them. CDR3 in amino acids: CASSPDAGETQYF. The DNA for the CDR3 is TGTGCCAGCTCACCAGATGCCGGGGAGACCCAGTACTTC.

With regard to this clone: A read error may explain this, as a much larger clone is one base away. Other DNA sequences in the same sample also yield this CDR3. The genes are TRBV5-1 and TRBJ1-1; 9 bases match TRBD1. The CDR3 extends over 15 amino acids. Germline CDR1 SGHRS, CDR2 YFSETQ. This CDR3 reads CASSLFTGGNTEAFF. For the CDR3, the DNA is TGCGCTAGCAGCTTGTTTACAGGGGGCAACACTGAAGCTTTCTTT.

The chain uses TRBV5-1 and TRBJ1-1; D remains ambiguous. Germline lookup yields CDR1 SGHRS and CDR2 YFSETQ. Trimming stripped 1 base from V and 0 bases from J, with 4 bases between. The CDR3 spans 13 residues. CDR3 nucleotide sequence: TGCGCCAGCAGCTTGTCGCTGAACACTGAAGCTTTCTTT. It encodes CASSLSLNTEAFF.

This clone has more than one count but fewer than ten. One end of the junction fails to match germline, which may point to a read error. The chain's CDR3 is CARSPLDSFYNSPLHF. As DNA, the CDR3 is TGTGCCCGGAGTCCTCTAGACAGCTTCTATAATTCACCCCTCCACTTT. The chain carries TRBV30 and TRBJ1-6; tentative D call: TRBD1 (5 bases). CDR3 size: 16 residues. CDR1 is GTSNPN and CDR2 is SVGIG in the germline V gene (reference sequence).

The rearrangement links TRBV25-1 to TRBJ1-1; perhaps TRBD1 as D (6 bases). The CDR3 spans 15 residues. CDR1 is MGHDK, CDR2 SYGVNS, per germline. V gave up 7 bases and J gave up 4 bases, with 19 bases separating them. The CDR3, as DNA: TGTGCCAGCACCGGCGGGGGGGGCGCATCCACTGAAGCTTTCTTT. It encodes CASTGGGGASTEAFF.

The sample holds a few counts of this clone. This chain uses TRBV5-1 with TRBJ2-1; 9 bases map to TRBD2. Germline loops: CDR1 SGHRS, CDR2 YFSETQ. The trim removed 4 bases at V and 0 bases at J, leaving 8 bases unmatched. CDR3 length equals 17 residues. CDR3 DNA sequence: TGCGCCAGCAGCCCCAGATTTAGCGGGAGCTCCTACAATGAGCAGTTCTTC. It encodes CASSPRFSGSSYNEQFF.

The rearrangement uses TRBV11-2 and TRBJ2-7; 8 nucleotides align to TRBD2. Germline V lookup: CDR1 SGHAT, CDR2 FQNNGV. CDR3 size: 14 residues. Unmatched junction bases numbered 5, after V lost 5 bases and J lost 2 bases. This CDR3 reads CASSPTSGPYEQYF. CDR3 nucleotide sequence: TGTGCCAGCAGCCCAACTAGCGGCCCCTACGAGCAGTACTTC.

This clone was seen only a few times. The CDR3 DNA reads TGCGCCAGCAGTCATGGGACTAATGAAAAACTGTTTTTT. Translation: CASSHGTNEKLFF. The chain combines TRBV5-1 with TRBJ1-4; D gene unclear. CDR3 size: 13 residues. The V gene lost 5 bases and the J gene lost 2 bases, with 7 bases spanning the gap. Germline V gene lookup returns CDR1 SGHRS and CDR2 YFSETQ.